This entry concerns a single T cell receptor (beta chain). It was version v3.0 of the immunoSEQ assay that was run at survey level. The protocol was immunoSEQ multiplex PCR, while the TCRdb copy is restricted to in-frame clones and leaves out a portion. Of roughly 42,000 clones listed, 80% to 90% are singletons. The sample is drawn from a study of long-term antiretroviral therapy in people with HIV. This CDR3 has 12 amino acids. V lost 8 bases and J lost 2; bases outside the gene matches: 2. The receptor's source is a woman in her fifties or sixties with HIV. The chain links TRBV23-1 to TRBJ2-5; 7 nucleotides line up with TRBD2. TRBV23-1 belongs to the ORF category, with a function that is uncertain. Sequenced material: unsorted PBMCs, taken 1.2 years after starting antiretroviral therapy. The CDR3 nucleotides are TGCGCCAGCTGGGGGGGACAAGAGACCCAGTACTTC. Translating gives CASWGGQETQYF.